In this sample, the clone carrying this T cell receptor beta chain turned up a few times. This sample was taken from a study of response to subunit inactivated influenza vaccine. TCRdb passed the RT-PCR reads through MiXCR, listing each CDR3 protein once. This table has about 620,000 distinct CDR3 sequences, 11% appearing once. Trimming shortened V by 3 bases and J by 0 bases, and 15 bases separated the two germline ends. The germline gives CDR1 SGHVS, CDR2 FQNEAQ. The CDR3 totals 17 residues. These same records also appear under a second study, on T cells expressing NK-cell markers. That study adds: TCR beta cDNA was generated via 5'RACE template switching incorporating UMIs. Of the CD8+ T cell pool in several donors, about 1.0-7.5% was accounted for by dominant NKG2C+ clonotypes.

The sample consisted of PBMCs from blood, taken on the day of vaccination. This chain uses TRBV7-8 with TRBJ1-5; D not resolved. This clonotype was sampled from a man over 45 who received an inactivated influenza vaccine. The CDR3 DNA sequence: TGTGCCAGCAGCTTTCAGTGGGTGACGGCTAGCAATCAGCCCCAGCATTTT. Encoded protein: CASSFQWVTASNQPQHF.